One sample yielded the 25 T cell receptor beta chains listed below, sequenced in a study of shared clonotypes between healthy human individuals. TCRdb keeps only in-frame clones here, not all; method: immunoSEQ multiplex PCR. The table records hundreds of thousands of clones, almost 97% of them present only once. The sample comprised naive CD4+ T cells sorted from blood. The subset is: CD45RA+ positively selected. Every receptor here comes from a woman in her twenties or thirties in good health.

The chain uses TRBV5-1 and TRBJ1-1; a weak D match, TRBD1 (5 bases). The V gene lost 3 bases and the J gene lost 1 base, with 13 bases spanning the gap. The length of the CDR3 is 15 residues. Germline V CDR1 and CDR2: SGHRS, YFSETQ. The CDR3 DNA sequence: TGCGCCAGCAGCTACCTTACCGGGGCGAACACTGAAGCTTTCTTT. Translated: CASSYLTGANTEAFF.

The chain is built from TRBV10-3 and TRBJ2-2, with 8 bases fitting TRBD2. This CDR3 spans 14 amino acids. V dropped 7 bases and J dropped 2; count of bases not matched to a gene: 3. Germline CDR1 and CDR2: ENHRY and SYGVKD. CDR3 residues: CAIIRGGNTGELFF. CDR3 bases: TGTGCCATCATCCGGGGGGGAAACACCGGGGAGCTGTTTTTT.

The genes are TRBV5-4 and TRBJ1-2; TRBD1 aligns across 11 bases. CDR3 length: 16 amino acids. Germline V gene sequence: CDR1 SGHNT, CDR2 YYREEE (reference sequence). V shed 4 bases and J 8 bases; nucleotides not matched to a gene: 13. The CDR3 sequence: CASSQVQGQGVGGYTF. CDR3 bases: TGTGCCAGCAGCCAAGTACAGGGACAGGGGGTTGGGGGCTACACCTTC. The variable domain in full, completed from reference TRBV5-4 and TRBJ1-2, reads ETGVTQSPTHLIKTRGQQVTLRCSSQSGHNTVSWYQQALGQGPQFIFQYYREEENGRGNFPPRFSGLQFPNYSSELNVNALELDDSALYLCASSQVQGQGVGGYTFGSGTRLTVV.

The J gene is TRBJ2-7, the V gene TRBV28; tentatively, D is TRBD1 (5 bases). Trimming pared 4 bases from V and 9 bases from J, leaving 22 bases between. The CDR3 loop spans 15 amino acids. Per the germline V gene, CDR1 is MDHEN and CDR2 is SYDVKM. CDR3 coding DNA: TGTGCCAGCAGTTCCTCCACCACAGGCCATACTTCGCAGTACTTC. It specifies CASSSSTTGHTSQYF. Full variable domain (outside the CDR3, taken from reference TRBV28 and TRBJ2-7): DVKVTQSSRYLVKRTGEKVFLECVQDMDHENMFWYRQDPGLGLRLIYFSYDVKMKEKGDIPEGYSVSREKKERFSLILESASTNQTSMYLCASSSSTTGHTSQYFGPGTRLTVT.

This chain uses TRBV27 with TRBJ1-4, with a weak D call TRBD1 (5 bases). The CDR3 sequence is 15 residues long. Germline values: CDR1 MNHEY, CDR2 SMNVEV (reference sequence). The ends were cut back, 8 bases at V and 0 bases at J, with 13 bases in the middle. CDR3 sequence reads: CASGRGVATNEKLFF. In DNA, the CDR3 is TGTGCCAGCGGCCGGGGGGTTGCAACTAATGAAAAACTGTTTTTT.

Details on this clone: Other DNA sequences in the same sample also yield this CDR3. The CDR3 sequence: CASSLERGSYNEQFF. The CDR3 nucleotides are TGCGCCAGCAGCTTGGAGAGAGGCTCCTACAATGAGCAGTTCTTC. V is TRBV5-1 and J is TRBJ2-1; D is unclear. The CDR3 runs to 15 residues. The germline V and J ends were trimmed by 0 bases and 0 bases, with 7 bases remaining between them. Germline CDR1 SGHRS, CDR2 YFSETQ.

This clone was recorded once. In DNA, the CDR3 is TGTGCCAGCAGCCCTAGCGGGAGTAGGTACGAGCAGTACTTC. This codes for CASSPSGSRYEQYF. The V and J genes are TRBV7-3 and TRBJ2-7, with 10 bases that match TRBD2. The germline gives CDR1 SGHTA, CDR2 FQGTGA. The CDR3 loop spans 14 amino acids. V shed 5 bases, J shed 4 bases, and the junction held 5 bases outside the gene matches.

V gene TRBV19 combines with J gene TRBJ2-7; 11 nucleotides align to TRBD1. J gave up 9 bases and V 4 bases, and 8 bases lay outside the gene matches. Germline V gives CDR1 LNHDA, CDR2 SQIVND (reference sequence). The CDR3 runs 14 residues. The CDR3 loop reads CASSTGQGAPMQYF. The CDR3 DNA follows: TGTGCCAGTAGTACCGGACAGGGGGCCCCGATGCAGTACTTC.

The chain links TRBV27 to TRBJ2-3, with 10 bases matching TRBD2. The CDR3 totals 16 residues. The germline CDR1 and CDR2 sequences are MNHEY and SMNVEV (reference sequence). The trim removed 5 bases at V and 3 bases at J, leaving 8 bases unmatched. CDR3 sequence (DNA): TGTGCCAGCAGTACCCGAGCGGGAGGGTTAACAGATACGCAGTATTTT. Its protein is CASSTRAGGLTDTQYF.

V usage is TRBV5-1 and J usage is TRBJ2-3; 7 bases line up with TRBD1. The germline gives CDR1 SGHRS, CDR2 YFSETQ. CDR3 size: 15 residues. With V trimmed by 3 bases and J by 2 bases, 6 bases remained unmatched. CDR3 nucleotides: TGCGCCAGCAGCTCGGGACAGACATACACAGATACGCAGTATTTT. This encodes CASSSGQTYTDTQYF.

V is TRBV5-6 and J is TRBJ1-1, with D unresolved. This CDR3 has 14 residues. Looked up from germline, CDR1 is SGHDT and CDR2 is YYEEEE. V was pared by 0 bases and J by 10 bases, with 16 bases between. CDR3 in DNA: TGTGCCAGCAGCTTGGAAGCGACTGAAAAAGGAGCTTTCTTT. It yields the protein CASSLEATEKGAFF. Filled out from reference TRBV5-6 and TRBJ1-1, the complete variable domain reads DAGVTQSPTHLIKTRGQQVTLRCSPKSGHDTVSWYQQALGQGPQFIFQYYEEEERQRGNFPDRFSGHQFPNYSSELNVNALLLGDSALYLCASSLEATEKGAFFGQGTRLTVV.

This rearrangement joins TRBV5-1 to TRBJ2-3; TRBD2 matches at 9 bases. V lost 3 bases, J lost 3 bases, and 8 bases stayed unmatched. The CDR3 covers 16 residues. The germline V gene encodes CDR1 SGHRS and CDR2 YFSETQ. The CDR3 region is CASSSSAGLATDTQYF. CDR3 nucleotide sequence: TGCGCCAGCAGCTCATCTGCGGGACTAGCAACAGATACGCAGTATTTT.

The chain links TRBV9 to TRBJ2-1; 8 nucleotides align to TRBD2. This CDR3 contains 15 residues. CDR1 SGDLS and CDR2 YYNGEE come from the germline V gene. Unmatched junction bases numbered 8, after V lost 2 bases and J lost 7 bases. The CDR3: CASSVGGTSTNEQFF. The DNA for the CDR3 is TGTGCCAGCAGCGTCGGAGGGACTAGTACAAATGAGCAGTTCTTC.

The rearrangement uses TRBV15 and TRBJ1-5; unclear D gene. Trimming cost V 0 bases and J 7 bases, with 13 bases left between them. This CDR3 contains 15 residues. CDR1 and CDR2 (germline): LNHNV, YYDKDF (reference sequence). The CDR3 nucleotides are TGTGCCACCAGCAGAGATCGACGTTTCGGACAGCCCCAGCATTTT. Residues: CATSRDRRFGQPQHF.

The chain has TRBV13 and TRBJ2-1; D remains unclear. V dropped 5 bases and J dropped 7 bases, with 18 bases sitting between them. The CDR3 length is 15 residues. Germline V gene data show CDR1 as PRHDT and CDR2 as FYEKMQ (reference sequence). For the CDR3, the DNA is TGTGCCAGCAGCCCCCTCGAAAGGAGAGGAAATGAGCAGTTCTTC. As protein: CASSPLERRGNEQFF.

The V and J genes are TRBV28 and TRBJ1-2, with D possibly TRBD1 on 6 matching bases. The CDR3 spans 15 residues. V lost 8 bases, J lost 0 bases, and 16 bases lay in between. Germline CDR1 is MDHEN and CDR2 is SYDVKM. In DNA, the CDR3 is TGTGCCAGCTCCCCCGGGGGCTGGGCTAACTATGGCTACACCTTC. Amino acid sequence: CASSPGGWANYGYTF.

This chain connects TRBV28 to TRBJ2-3, with D perhaps TRBD2 (6 bases). V dropped 5 bases and J dropped 4 bases, with 10 bases sitting between them. The V gene's germline CDR1 is MDHEN and CDR2 SYDVKM. This CDR3 spans 13 amino acids. The CDR3 spells CASSTGSPDTQYF. As DNA, the CDR3 is TGTGCCAGCAGTACCGGGAGTCCAGATACGCAGTATTTT.

The V and J genes are TRBV6-1 and TRBJ2-5, with D maybe TRBD1 (5 bases). The CDR3 consists of 13 residues. Per the germline V gene, CDR1 is MNHNS and CDR2 is SASEGT. V shed 6 bases and J shed 2 bases, with 10 bases lying between them. CDR3 loop: CASRITGQETQYF. The CDR3 DNA reads TGTGCCAGCAGGATAACAGGTCAAGAGACCCAGTACTTC.

V and J are TRBV4-1 and TRBJ2-7; perhaps TRBD2 as D (5 bases). The CDR3 is 13 residues long. Trimming shortened V by 4 bases and J by 3 bases, and 10 bases separated the two germline ends. Germline values: CDR1 MGHRA, CDR2 YSYEKL. The CDR3, as DNA: TGCGCCAGCAGCCCCAGACGGGACTACGAGCAGTACTTC. As protein: CASSPRRDYEQYF.

V gene TRBV19 combines with J gene TRBJ2-7, with TRBD1 identical over 8 bases. The CDR3 is made up of 15 amino acids. The trim removed 5 bases at V and 5 bases at J, leaving 11 bases unmatched. In germline, CDR1 is LNHDA, CDR2 SQIVND (reference sequence). CDR3 region: CASSDMTGAFDEQYF. The DNA for the CDR3 is TGTGCCAGTAGTGACATGACAGGGGCATTCGACGAGCAGTACTTC.

The rearrangement uses TRBV29-1 and TRBJ2-1; 9 bases match TRBD1. CDR1 and CDR2 (germline): SQVTM, ANQGSEA. The length of the CDR3 is 12 residues. The ends lost 7 bases at V and 7 bases at J; junction bases unmatched: 5. The DNA for the CDR3 is TGCAGCGGGGGGACAGGGAGGAATGAGCAGTTCTTC. Translating gives CSGGTGRNEQFF.

This chain connects TRBV27 to TRBJ2-2; TRBD2 aligns across 7 bases. CDR3 length: 15 amino acids. Germline CDR1 is MNHEY and CDR2 is SMNVEV (reference sequence). The ends lost 5 bases at V and 0 bases at J; junction bases unmatched: 3. DNA for the CDR3: TGTGCCAGCAGTAGAGCGGGAACGAACACCGGGGAGCTGTTTTTT. The encoded protein is CASSRAGTNTGELFF.

The chain recombines TRBV18 with TRBJ1-2; possibly TRBD1 for D (6 bases). The CDR3 has 16 amino acids. Trimming stripped 6 bases from V and 0 bases from J, with 17 bases between. Germline-derived CDR1 and CDR2 are KGHSH and LQKENI. Written as DNA, the CDR3 is TGTGCCAGCTCGCCCATCGCAGGGGCCTCTAACTATGGCTACACCTTC. This sequence encodes CASSPIAGASNYGYTF.

The rearrangement joins TRBV27 to TRBJ1-1, with D perhaps matching TRBD1 (6 bases). Germline V gene data show CDR1 as MNHEY and CDR2 as SMNVEV (reference sequence). This CDR3 has 14 residues. V was shortened by 9 bases and J by 5 bases, with 19 bases between the two germline ends. The CDR3 here is CASQTAGDRTEAFF. The CDR3 coding sequence is TGTGCCAGTCAAACGGCAGGGGATCGTACTGAAGCTTTCTTT.

The chain links TRBV9 to TRBJ2-5, with 11 bases fitting TRBD2. The J call is in doubt because the DNA end fits TRBJ2-7 better. Per the germline V gene, CDR1 is SGDLS and CDR2 is YYNGEE. This CDR3 has 16 amino acids. The CDR3 region is CASSAELAGVRGEQYF. For the CDR3, the DNA is TGTGCCAGCAGCGCCGAACTAGCGGGAGTTCGCGGCGAGCAGTACTTC.